The source of this T cell receptor beta chain is a study of blood T cell repertoires in COVID-19. Study-wide background: PBMCs, B-cell-depleted T cells, or T cells were the source of the cDNA or gDNA that made up the material.

The assay was immunoSEQ multiplex PCR, and TCRdb's table has in-frame clones only and misses some. In the table there are under 150,000 clones, roughly 84% of which are singletons. This clone was recorded once. The CDR3 runs to 11 residues. V lost 5 bases and J 8 bases, leaving 7 bases between the germline ends. Germline V gives CDR1 MNHEY, CDR2 SVGEGT. Sequencing was carried out using peripheral blood. The receptor was derived from a woman between 40 and 55 years old with acute or convalescent COVID-19. V is TRBV6-2 or TRBV6-3 and J is TRBJ2-1; unclear D gene. For the CDR3, the DNA is TGTGCCAGCAGTACCTATCATGAGCAGTTCTTC. This gives the protein CASSTYHEQFF.